This is a list of T cell receptor beta chains from one sample in a study of OX40 agonist ivuxolimab in advanced cancers. Profiled with immunoSEQ multiplex PCR; TCRdb holds only in-frame clones, not every one. Counted here are about 10,000 clones, less than 80% occurring once; the ten biggest clones make up 22%. The starting material was CD4+ or CD8+ T cells sorted from blood, obtained in a trial of the OX40 agonist ivuxolimab. These receptors all stem from an adult with an advanced solid tumor such as melanoma, head and neck, liver or kidney cancer. CDR3s include the opening cysteine and the closing phenylalanine or tryptophan. Each record gives: D gene, CDR3 length, J gene, V gene, clone size, CDR3 protein, CDR3 DNA. A D gene is named only where the DNA matches it firmly. Only some rows state a clone size, as once, few, many or a class for expanded clones.

>TRBD1|15|TRBJ2-1|TRBV7-9|.
CASSSQGAQFNEQFF
TGTGCCAGCAGCTCCCAGGGGGCTCAATTCAATGAGCAGTTCTTC
>.|16|TRBJ2-2|TRBV7-9|once
CASSSRVGGATGELFF
TGTGCCAGCAGCTCCCGGGTTGGGGGGGCCACCGGGGAGCTGTTTTTT
>.|17|TRBJ1-3|TRBV6-1|.
CASSESYRATSGNTIYF
TGTGCCAGCAGTGAATCATACCGGGCCACCTCTGGAAACACCATATATTTT
>TRBD2|17|TRBJ2-7|TRBV7-2|.
CASSRLSGGAVNGEQYF
TGTGCCAGCAGCCGTCTTAGCGGGGGGGCGGTGAATGGCGAGCAGTACTTC
>TRBD2|17|TRBJ2-1|TRBV5-1|.
CATGRTSPVEGYNEQFF
TGCGCCACCGGGAGGACTAGCCCTGTGGAGGGCTACAATGAGCAGTTCTTC
>.|16|TRBJ2-3|TRBV15|.
CATSRPRGSSTDTQYF
TGTGCCACCAGCAGGCCCAGAGGATCTAGCACAGATACGCAGTATTTT
>.|15|TRBJ1-6|TRBV4-1|.
CASSLTRGGNSPLHF
TGCGCCAGCAGCCTAACGAGGGGAGGTAATTCACCCCTCCACTTT
>TRBD1|15|TRBJ2-5|TRBV11-3|.
CASSEPGQGQETQYF
TGTGCCAGCAGCGAGCCGGGACAGGGTCAAGAGACCCAGTACTTC
>TRBD1|14|TRBJ2-7|TRBV19|medium-sized
CASRPGTGMDEQYF
TGTGCCAGTAGACCAGGGACAGGGATGGACGAGCAGTACTTC
>TRBD1|15|TRBJ2-7|TRBV19|medium-sized
CASSIGTGGGYEQYF
TGTGCCAGTAGTATAGGGACAGGGGGCGGCTACGAGCAGTACTTC
>.|12|TRBJ1-1|TRBV5-4|.
CASSLVSTEAFF
TGTGCCAGCAGCTTGGTTAGCACTGAAGCTTTCTTT
>.|15|TRBJ2-5|TRBV5-6|few
CASSPRGGTQETQYF
TGTGCCAGCAGCCCCCGAGGGGGGACCCAAGAGACCCAGTACTTC
>.|13|TRBJ2-7|TRBV5-6|.
CASSLARSYEQYF
TGTGCCAGCAGCTTGGCCAGATCCTACGAGCAGTACTTC
>.|16|TRBJ2-3|TRBV5-1|.
CASSLEVLANTDTQYF
TGCGCCAGCAGCTTGGAAGTTCTAGCGAACACAGATACGCAGTATTTT
>TRBD1|15|TRBJ2-7|TRBV7-6|few
CASSPETGASYEQYF
TGTGCCAGCAGCCCGGAAACAGGGGCCTCCTACGAGCAGTACTTC
>.|12|TRBJ2-3|TRBV6-6|.
CASIGETDTQYF
TGTGCCAGCATAGGCGAAACAGATACGCAGTATTTT
>TRBD1|16|TRBJ2-7|TRBV7-9|.
CASSFKRGPGSYEQYF
TGTGCCAGCAGCTTCAAAAGGGGGCCCGGCTCCTACGAGCAGTACTTC
>.|15|TRBJ2-3|TRBV9|.
CASSVGSGGTDTQYF
TGTGCCAGCAGCGTAGGCTCCGGGGGCACAGATACGCAGTATTTT
>TRBD2|15|TRBJ2-1|TRBV28|.
CASSLFLAGHNEQFF
TGTGCCAGCAGTTTATTCCTAGCGGGGCACAATGAGCAGTTCTTC
>.|14|TRBJ2-3|TRBV19|.
CASARELGRDTQYF
TGTGCCAGTGCAAGGGAATTGGGGCGAGATACGCAGTATTTT
>.|14|TRBJ1-5|TRBV9|medium-sized
CASSQGSGSQPQHF
TGTGCCAGCAGCCAGGGGTCAGGGAGTCAGCCCCAGCATTTT
>.|19|TRBJ2-1|TRBV7-6|few
CASSLAKRGGAVMLHEQFF
TGTGCCAGCAGCTTAGCTAAACGTGGGGGGGCGGTTATGTTACACGAGCAGTTCTTC
>.|15|TRBJ2-7|TRBV9|.
CASSASQGRDYEQYF
TGTGCCAGCAGCGCTTCACAGGGGCGGGACTACGAGCAGTACTTC
>TRBD2|15|TRBJ2-7|TRBV6-6|.
CASSYSEERGYEQYF
TGTGCCAGCAGTTACAGTGAGGAGCGGGGGTACGAGCAGTACTTC
>.|16|TRBJ2-1|TRBV7-9|few
CASSLDGRNSFNEQFF
TGTGCCAGCAGCTTAGATGGCAGAAATTCCTTCAATGAGCAGTTCTTC
>.|17|TRBJ2-3|TRBV6-4|.
CASSDSVGTPSTDTQYF
TGTGCCAGCAGTGACTCAGTGGGAACACCAAGCACAGATACGCAGTATTTT
>TRBD1|14|TRBJ2-5|TRBV4-1|.
CASSRSTGVETQYF
TGCGCCAGCAGCCGCTCCACAGGGGTAGAGACCCAGTACTTC
>.|15|TRBJ2-7|TRBV5-6|.
CASSLGPQGPYEQYF
TGTGCCAGCAGCTTGGGCCCCCAGGGTCCCTACGAGCAGTACTTC
>.|14|TRBJ2-1|TRBV7-9|.
CASTPGVLGNEQFF
TGTGCCAGCACCCCGGGGGTCCTCGGCAATGAGCAGTTCTTC
>.|15|TRBJ2-3|TRBV28|.
CASSPPGPAPYTQYF
TGTGCCAGCAGTCCTCCGGGACCCGCCCCATATACGCAGTATTTT
>TRBD1|15|TRBJ1-4|TRBV28|.
CASSLISDRGKKLFF
TGTGCCAGCAGTTTAATTTCGGACAGGGGGAAAAAACTGTTTTTT
>TRBD1|15|TRBJ2-5|TRBV7-9|few
CASMHSGTDQETQYF
TGTGCCAGCATGCACTCCGGGACAGACCAAGAGACCCAGTACTTC
>TRBD2|16|TRBJ2-3|TRBV27|.
CASIQLPGGGTDTQYF
TGTGCCAGCATTCAATTGCCGGGGGGAGGGACAGATACGCAGTATTTT
>TRBD1|11|TRBJ1-2|TRBV7-8|.
CASPGTDGYTF
TGTGCCAGCCCCGGGACAGATGGCTACACCTTC
>.|17|TRBJ2-2|TRBV9|.
CASSIPSKFTNTGELFF
TGTGCCAGCAGCATCCCCTCCAAGTTCACGAACACCGGGGAGCTGTTTTTT
>.|12|TRBJ2-7|TRBV7-9|.
CASSLDLAEQYF
TGTGCCAGCAGCTTAGACCTAGCTGAGCAGTACTTC
>.|11|TRBJ2-7|TRBV6-5|.
CASTSGDEQYF
TGTGCCAGCACGTCGGGTGACGAGCAGTACTTC
>TRBD2|14|TRBJ2-5|TRBV10-3|medium-sized
CATTSGGAQETQYF
TGTGCCACCACGAGCGGGGGGGCCCAGGAGACCCAGTACTTC
>.|14|TRBJ1-6|TRBV11-2|.
CASSSGILNSPLHF
TGTGCCAGCAGTTCCGGGATCCTTAATTCACCCCTCCACTTT
>.|14|TRBJ1-5|TRBV9|.
CASSSHGSQQPQHF
TGTGCCAGCAGCTCTCACGGGTCCCAACAGCCCCAGCATTTT
>.|15|TRBJ1-2|TRBV7-6|.
CASSLEVRADYGYTF
TGTGCCAGCAGCTTAGAAGTCCGGGCCGACTATGGCTACACCTTC
>.|17|TRBJ1-4|TRBV7-9|.
CASSATTVVSTNEKLFF
TGTGCCAGCAGCGCTACCACAGTAGTCTCAACTAATGAAAAACTGTTTTTT
>.|14|TRBJ2-5|TRBV7-9|.
CASSARQLSETQYF
TGTGCCAGCAGCGCCCGACAGTTATCGGAGACCCAGTACTTC
>TRBD1|17|TRBJ1-2|TRBV7-9|.
CASSPPQGASLNYGYTF
TGTGCCAGCAGCCCTCCCCAGGGGGCCTCCCTTAACTATGGCTACACCTTC
>.|15|TRBJ2-7|TRBV7-8|.
CASSLGRSGAYEQYF
TGTGCCAGCAGCTTAGGTCGATCGGGGGCCTACGAGCAGTACTTC
>.|13|TRBJ1-3|TRBV7-9|few
CASRPPFGNTIYF
TGTGCCAGCAGGCCGCCATTTGGAAACACCATATATTTT
>.|17|TRBJ2-6|TRBV9|.
CASSVETTPSGANVLTF
TGTGCCAGCAGCGTTGAGACTACCCCCTCTGGGGCCAACGTCCTGACTTTC
>.|11|TRBJ2-7|TRBV5-7|.
CASMPGVEQYF
TGTGCCAGCATGCCAGGGGTCGAGCAGTACTTC
>.|15|TRBJ1-1|TRBV28|.
CATSSGVRRNTEAFF
TGTGCCACCAGCTCAGGTGTTCGGAGGAACACTGAAGCTTTCTTT
>TRBD2|13|TRBJ2-4|TRBV7-2|.
CASSFGGGHIQYF
TGTGCCAGCAGCTTCGGGGGGGGCCACATTCAGTACTTC
>TRBD1|15|TRBJ2-5|TRBV7-7|.
CASSFSNGQGETQYF
TGTGCTAGCAGCTTTTCAAATGGACAGGGGGAGACCCAGTACTTC
>TRBD1|12|TRBJ2-7|TRBV7-9|few
CASSLLQGEQYF
TGTGCCAGCAGCTTATTACAGGGGGAGCAGTACTTC
>.|15|TRBJ2-2|TRBV11-2|.
CASSLMPGSSGELFF
TGTGCCAGCAGCTTAATGCCAGGGAGCAGCGGGGAGCTGTTTTTT
>.|12|TRBJ2-3|TRBV6-9|.
CASGWNTDTQYF
TGTGCCAGCGGTTGGAACACAGATACGCAGTATTTT